This TCR beta chain was sequenced in a study of CXCR3-negative and CXCR3-positive naive CD8 T cells. Study-wide results and caveats: Memory CD8+ cells had much lower diversity, and both naive subsets had comparably high diversity. Researchers report that CXCR3-positive naive cells carry more hydrophobic TRB CDR3s than CXCR3-negative naive cells.

Researchers sorted 300,000 cells of each CD8+ T cell subset in triplicate. CD45RO-CCR7+CD27+CD95- characterized naive CD8+ T cells. Germline CDR1 SQVTM, CDR2 ANQGSEA. CDR3 size: 11 residues. Libraries were UMI-labeled 5' RACE TRB cDNA. Using the 5' RACE reads, TCRdb records one entry per CDR3 protein without DNA. The sample's table shows roughly 80,000 distinct CDR3 sequences. As to this clonotype: Antigen specificity is unknown.

The rearrangement joins TRBV29-1 to TRBJ1-2; TCRdb indicates TRBD1, and absent DNA this call remains unverified. Sample: naive CXCR3+ CD8+ T cells from blood. The subset was: CD45RO-CCR7+CD27+CD95- naive CD8+ T cells expressing CXCR3 (TNR3+). This TCR was recovered from a human donor in good health. Some clones in this sample may be carry-over from other donors' samples. This CDR3 reads CSGLTGRGYTF.